This T cell receptor beta chain was recorded in a study of blood T cell repertoires in COVID-19. About the study: Acute and convalescent COVID-19 samples came from the United States, Italy and Spain. PBMCs, B-cell-depleted T cells, or T cells were the source of the cDNA or gDNA that made up the material.

In the original analysis: How many nucleated cells were present was estimated from reference gene primer amplification. The table came from immunoSEQ multiplex PCR; TCRdb's copy has only in-frame clones and leaves some out. The V and J calls and the clone size are those of that table, but D and trimming were determined from the DNA. Of 140,000 to 150,000 clones in the sample, roughly 84% are singletons; the top ten hold approximately 8.9%. From germline, CDR1 is SGHDT and CDR2 YYEEEE. Trimming removed 5 bases from V and 5 bases from J; junction bases left unmatched: 4. The CDR3 extends over 15 amino acids. A Seattle source enrolled patients during active infection and followed them longitudinally.

This receptor was identified in a man younger than 40 with COVID-19, enrolled during active disease. The material sequenced was peripheral blood. The chain has TRBV5-6 and TRBJ2-2, with TRBD2 identical over 12 bases. The CDR3 sequence: CASRPSGRGTGELFF. The CDR3 DNA reads as TGTGCCAGCAGACCTAGCGGGAGGGGGACCGGGGAGCTGTTTTTT. Variable domain in full (rest from reference TRBV5-6 and TRBJ2-2): DAGVTQSPTHLIKTRGQQVTLRCSPKSGHDTVSWYQQALGQGPQFIFQYYEEEERQRGNFPDRFSGHQFPNYSSELNVNALLLGDSALYLCASRPSGRGTGELFFGEGSRLTVL.